This TCR beta chain comes out of a study of PD-1 blockade in classical Hodgkin lymphoma. Study details: Treatment was intravenous nivolumab, 3 mg/kg every 2 weeks, until progression. The study's findings and limits: Patients newly diagnosed and complete responders had comparable baseline diversity.

As concerns this clone: Its specificity is unknown.

The patients all showed relapse after autologous stem cell transplantation, while their brentuximab vedotin exposure varied. Thawed PBMCs were the source of CD4+ T cells, purified by magnetic negative selection. J was trimmed by 5 bases and V by 4 bases; bases with no gene match: 7. The CDR3 covers 15 residues. CDR1 and CDR2 (germline): ENHRY, SYGVKD. Sequenced by immunoSEQ multiplex PCR; TCRdb stores in-frame clones only, minus some. Among approximately 9,300 clones listed, 74% were seen once. The V and J genes are TRBV10-3 and TRBJ1-4; 7 nucleotides agree with TRBD1. The sequencing here drew on CD4+ T cells from blood, taken at baseline. The clonotype was recovered from a human donor with classical Hodgkin lymphoma. The CDR3 DNA is TGTGCCATCAGTGGCCGACAGGGCCGGAATGAAAAACTGTTTTTT. This translates into CAISGRQGRNEKLFF.